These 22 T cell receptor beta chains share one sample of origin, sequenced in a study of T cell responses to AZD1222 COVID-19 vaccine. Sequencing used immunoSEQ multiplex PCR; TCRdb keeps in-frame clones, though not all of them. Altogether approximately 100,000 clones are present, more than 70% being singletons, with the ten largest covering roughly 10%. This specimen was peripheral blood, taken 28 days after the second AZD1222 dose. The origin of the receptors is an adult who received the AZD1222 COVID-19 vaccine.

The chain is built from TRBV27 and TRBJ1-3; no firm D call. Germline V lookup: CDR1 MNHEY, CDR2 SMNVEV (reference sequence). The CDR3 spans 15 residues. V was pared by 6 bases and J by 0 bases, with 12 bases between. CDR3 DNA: TGTGCCAGCAGCAACGACGGGAACTCTGGAAACACCATATATTTT. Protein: CASSNDGNSGNTIYF.

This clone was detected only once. CDR3 nucleotide sequence: TGCGCCAGCAGCTTGGGAGCAGGGGGCTACGAGCAGTACTTC. It translates to CASSLGAGGYEQYF. The rearrangement uses TRBV5-1 and TRBJ2-7; 7 bases align to TRBD1. The V gene end was trimmed by 0 bases and the J gene end by 3 bases; junction bases not matched to a gene: 3. Germline V gives CDR1 SGHRS, CDR2 YFSETQ. The CDR3 consists of 14 residues.

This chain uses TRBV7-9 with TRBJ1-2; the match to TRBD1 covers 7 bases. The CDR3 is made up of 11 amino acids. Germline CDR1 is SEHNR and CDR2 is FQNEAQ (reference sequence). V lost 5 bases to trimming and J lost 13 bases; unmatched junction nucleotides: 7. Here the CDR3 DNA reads TGTGCCAGCAGCCTCGCCAGGGGGATCACCTTC. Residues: CASSLARGITF.

Here the CDR3 reads CASSLSRSLQPQHF. As DNA, the CDR3 is TGTGCCAGCAGTTTATCCCGCAGTCTTCAGCCCCAGCATTTT. V is TRBV28 and J is TRBJ1-5; D uncertain. CDR1 and CDR2 (germline): MDHEN, SYDVKM. The CDR3 is made up of 14 amino acids. Trimming took 1 base from V and 6 from J, leaving 10 bases between them.

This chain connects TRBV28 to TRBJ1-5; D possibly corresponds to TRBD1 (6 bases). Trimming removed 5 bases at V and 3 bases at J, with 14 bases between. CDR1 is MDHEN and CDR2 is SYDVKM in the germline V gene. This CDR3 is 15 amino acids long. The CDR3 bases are TGTGCCAGCAGTCCCCCAGGGGCACCCAATCAGCCCCAGCATTTT. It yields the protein CASSPPGAPNQPQHF.

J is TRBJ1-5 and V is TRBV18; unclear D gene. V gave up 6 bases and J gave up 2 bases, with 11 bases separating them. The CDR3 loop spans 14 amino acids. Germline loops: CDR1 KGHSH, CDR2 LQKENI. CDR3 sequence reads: CASSRSVGNQPQHF. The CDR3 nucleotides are TGTGCCAGCTCCCGTAGTGTGGGCAATCAGCCCCAGCATTTT.

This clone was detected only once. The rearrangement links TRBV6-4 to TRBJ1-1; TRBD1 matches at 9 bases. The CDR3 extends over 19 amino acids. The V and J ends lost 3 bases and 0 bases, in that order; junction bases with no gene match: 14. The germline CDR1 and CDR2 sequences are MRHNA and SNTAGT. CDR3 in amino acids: CASSEGGRDRAHLNTEAFF. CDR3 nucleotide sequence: TGTGCCAGCAGTGAAGGGGGCCGGGACAGGGCCCACCTGAACACTGAAGCTTTCTTT.

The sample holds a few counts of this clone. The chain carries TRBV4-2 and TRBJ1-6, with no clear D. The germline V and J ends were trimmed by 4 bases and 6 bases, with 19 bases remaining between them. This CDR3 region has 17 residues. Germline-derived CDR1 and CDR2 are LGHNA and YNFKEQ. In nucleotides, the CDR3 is TGTGCCAGCAGCCCCCACACGACGGCAGAATCTAATTCACCCCTCCACTTT. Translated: CASSPHTTAESNSPLHF.

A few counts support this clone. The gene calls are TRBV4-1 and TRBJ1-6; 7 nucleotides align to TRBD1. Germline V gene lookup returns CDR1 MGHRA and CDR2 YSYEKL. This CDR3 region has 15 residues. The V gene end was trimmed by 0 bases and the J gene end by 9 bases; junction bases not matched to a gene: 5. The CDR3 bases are TGCGCCAGCAGCCAAGAAGGAGGGGGCAGTTCACCCCTCCACTTT. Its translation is CASSQEGGGSSPLHF.

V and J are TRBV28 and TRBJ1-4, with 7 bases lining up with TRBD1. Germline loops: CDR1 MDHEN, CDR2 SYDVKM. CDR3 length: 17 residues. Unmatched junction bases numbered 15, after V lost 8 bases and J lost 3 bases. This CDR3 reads CASGSYQQGSANEKLFF. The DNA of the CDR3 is TGTGCCAGCGGTTCCTACCAACAGGGGTCCGCTAATGAAAAACTGTTTTTT.

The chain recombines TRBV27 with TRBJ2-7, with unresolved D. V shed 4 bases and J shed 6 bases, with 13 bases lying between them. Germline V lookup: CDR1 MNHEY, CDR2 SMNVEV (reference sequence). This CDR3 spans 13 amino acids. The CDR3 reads CASSSPSGGEQYF. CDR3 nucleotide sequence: TGTGCCAGCAGTTCCCCATCAGGTGGCGAGCAGTACTTC.

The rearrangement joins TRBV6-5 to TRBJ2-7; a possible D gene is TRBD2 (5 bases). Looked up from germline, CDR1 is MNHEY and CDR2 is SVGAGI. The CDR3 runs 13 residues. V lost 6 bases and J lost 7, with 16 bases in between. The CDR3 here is CASSRPGLWEQYF. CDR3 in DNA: TGTGCCAGCAGCAGACCGGGGTTATGGGAGCAGTACTTC.

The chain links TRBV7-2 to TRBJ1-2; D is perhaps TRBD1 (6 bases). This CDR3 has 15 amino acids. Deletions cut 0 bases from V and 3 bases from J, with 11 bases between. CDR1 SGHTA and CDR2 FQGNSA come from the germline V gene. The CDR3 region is CASSLAGGRDYGYTF. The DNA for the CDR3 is TGTGCCAGCAGCTTAGCCGGGGGGCGGGACTATGGCTACACCTTC.

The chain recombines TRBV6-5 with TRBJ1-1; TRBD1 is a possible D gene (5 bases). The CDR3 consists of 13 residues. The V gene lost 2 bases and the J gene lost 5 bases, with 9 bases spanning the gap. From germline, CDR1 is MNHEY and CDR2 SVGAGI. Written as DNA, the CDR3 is TGTGCCAGCAGTTACGGGGGGGGTACTGAAGCTTTCTTT. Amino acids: CASSYGGGTEAFF.

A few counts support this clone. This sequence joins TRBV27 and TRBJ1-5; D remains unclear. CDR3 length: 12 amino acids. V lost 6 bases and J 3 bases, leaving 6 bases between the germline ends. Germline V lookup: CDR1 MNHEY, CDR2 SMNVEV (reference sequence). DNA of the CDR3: TGTGCCAGCAGCGCCATCAATCAGCCCCAGCATTTT. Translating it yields CASSAINQPQHF.

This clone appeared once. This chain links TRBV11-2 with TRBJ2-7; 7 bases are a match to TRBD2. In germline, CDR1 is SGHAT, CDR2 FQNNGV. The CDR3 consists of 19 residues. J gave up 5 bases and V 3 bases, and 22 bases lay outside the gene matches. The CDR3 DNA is TGTGCCAGCAGCTTGTTCTTATCCCTTTCGGGGAGGGTAAGCAACGAGCAGTACTTC. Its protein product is CASSLFLSLSGRVSNEQYF.

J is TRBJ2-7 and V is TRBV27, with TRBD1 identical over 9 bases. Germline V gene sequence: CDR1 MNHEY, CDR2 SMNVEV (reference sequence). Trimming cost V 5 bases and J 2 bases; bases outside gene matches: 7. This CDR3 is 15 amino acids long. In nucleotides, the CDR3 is TGTGCCAGCAGTCTCCGACAGGGGGGAACCTACGAGCAGTACTTC. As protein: CASSLRQGGTYEQYF.

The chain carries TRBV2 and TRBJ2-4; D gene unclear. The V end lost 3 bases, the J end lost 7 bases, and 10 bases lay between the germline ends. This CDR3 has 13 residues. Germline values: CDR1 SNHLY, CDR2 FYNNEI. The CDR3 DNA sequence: TGTGCCAGCAGTGAGACCCAAGCGAACATTCAGTACTTC. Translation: CASSETQANIQYF.

The CDR3 DNA reads as TGTGCCTGGAAAAGCCCCTGGGGGATTAACTATGGCTACACCTTC. It encodes CAWKSPWGINYGYTF. The chain recombines TRBV30 with TRBJ1-2; possibly TRBD1 for D (5 bases). The CDR3 loop spans 15 amino acids. V shed 4 bases and J shed 1 base, with 16 bases lying between them. In germline, CDR1 is GTSNPN, CDR2 SVGIG (reference sequence).

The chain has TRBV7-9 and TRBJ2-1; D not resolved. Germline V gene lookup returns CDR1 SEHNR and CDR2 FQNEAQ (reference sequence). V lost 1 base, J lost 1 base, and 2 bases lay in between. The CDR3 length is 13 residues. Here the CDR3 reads CASSLGSYNEQFF. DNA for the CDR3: TGTGCCAGCAGCTTAGGGTCCTACAATGAGCAGTTCTTC. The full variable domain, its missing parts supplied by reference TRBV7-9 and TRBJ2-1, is DTGVSQNPRHKITKRGQNVTFRCDPISEHNRLYWYRQTLGQGPEFLTYFQNEAQLEKSRLLSDRFSAERPKGSFSTLEIQRTEQGDSAMYLCASSLGSYNEQFFGPGTRLTVL.

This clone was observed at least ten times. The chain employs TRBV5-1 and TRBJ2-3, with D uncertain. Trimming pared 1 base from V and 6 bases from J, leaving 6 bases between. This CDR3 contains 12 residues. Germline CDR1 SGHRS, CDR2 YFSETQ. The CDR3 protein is CASSLTGDTQYF. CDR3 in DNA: TGCGCCAGCAGCTTGACTGGGGATACGCAGTATTTT.

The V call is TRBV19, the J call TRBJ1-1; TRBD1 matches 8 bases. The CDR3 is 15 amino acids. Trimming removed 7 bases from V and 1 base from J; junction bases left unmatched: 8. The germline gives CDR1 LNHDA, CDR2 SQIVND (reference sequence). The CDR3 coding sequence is TGTGCCAGTATACCGACCGACAGGGGGAACACTGAAGCTTTCTTT. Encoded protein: CASIPTDRGNTEAFF.